Below, one T cell receptor beta chain is given with its context. Each CDR3 protein gets one entry after TCRdb re-called the RT-PCR reads with MiXCR. This table holds some 90,000 distinct CDR3 sequences, roughly 48% found once. The CDR3 spans 14 residues. Trimming pared 6 bases from V and 1 base from J, leaving 13 bases between. Germline CDR1 is DFQATT and CDR2 is SNEGSKA (reference sequence). These data belong to a study of patients and donors after allogeneic stem cell transplantation. The TCR sequence derives from a human donor who was either an allogeneic HSCT recipient or a stem cell or donor lymphocyte infusion donor (not recorded which). It is not recorded whose cells these are; they may come from a transplant donor. The gene calls are TRBV20-1 and TRBJ1-5; the D gene is possibly TRBD1 (6 bases). The sequenced sample consisted of blood, either unsorted or a sorted T cell fraction (not recorded which). The CDR3 DNA reads TGCAGTGCGCCAGCACAGGGAAGCAATCAGCCCCAGCATTTT. Its protein product is CSAPAQGSNQPQHF.